The 22 T cell receptor beta chains listed next were all sequenced from one sample in a study of T cell responses to AZD1222 COVID-19 vaccine. Using immunoSEQ multiplex PCR, the repertoire was profiled, and TCRdb retains in-frame clones only, with some absent. The profile shows some 83,000 clones, 75% to 90% of them singletons. Here the sequenced sample was peripheral blood, taken 28 days after the second AZD1222 dose. The origin of the receptors is an adult who received the AZD1222 COVID-19 vaccine.

The rearrangement links TRBV5-1 to TRBJ1-2, with D uncertain. CDR1 is SGHRS, CDR2 YFSETQ, per germline. The CDR3 extends over 11 amino acids. V was clipped by 3 bases and J by 5 bases, with 5 bases between them. The DNA for the CDR3 is TGCGCCAGCAGCTCTAGATATGGCTACACCTTC. Its protein product is CASSSRYGYTF. The complete variable domain, with remaining parts taken from reference TRBV5-1 and TRBJ1-2, reads KAGVTQTPRYLIKTRGQQVTLSCSPISGHRSVSWYQQTPGQGLQFLFEYFSETQRNKGNFPGRFSGRQFSNSRSEMNVSTLELGDSALYLCASSSRYGYTFGSGTRLTVV.

The table lists this clone with a few counts. This same CDR3 is encoded by further DNA sequences in the sample. This chain connects TRBV5-1 to TRBJ2-1; D assignment may be TRBD1 or TRBD2 (5 bases each). Trimming took 0 bases from V and 4 from J, leaving 11 bases between them. There are 15 residues in the CDR3. From germline, CDR1 is SGHRS and CDR2 YFSETQ. The CDR3 loop reads CASSLVRGSYNEQFF. The CDR3 DNA reads TGCGCCAGCAGCTTGGTGAGGGGAAGTTACAATGAGCAGTTCTTC.

This sequence joins TRBV30 and TRBJ1-2, with 9 bases fitting TRBD1. The CDR3 is 14 amino acids. Per the germline V gene, CDR1 is GTSNPN and CDR2 is SVGIG (reference sequence). J gave up 3 bases and V 4 bases, and 6 bases lay outside the gene matches. The CDR3 DNA sequence: TGTGCCTGGAAGCTTGGACAGGGGTACTATGGCTACACCTTC. It is translated as CAWKLGQGYYGYTF.

The J gene is TRBJ1-6, the V gene TRBV11-1, with D unresolved. The CDR3 sequence is 13 residues long. Germline V gene data show CDR1 as SGHAT and CDR2 as FQDESV (reference sequence). V was trimmed by 2 bases and J by 9 bases, leaving 8 bases between them. The CDR3, as DNA: TGTGCCAGCAGCTTATCCAGTAGTTCACCCCTCCACTTT. Its translation: CASSLSSSSPLHF.

The rearrangement uses TRBV5-6 and TRBJ2-3; no reliable D call. The V gene lost 5 bases and the J gene lost 6 bases, with 10 bases spanning the gap. The CDR3 totals 12 residues. Germline values: CDR1 SGHDT, CDR2 YYEEEE. The CDR3 loop is CASSPLSDTQYF. DNA of the CDR3: TGTGCCAGCAGTCCCCTGAGTGATACGCAGTATTTT.

The genes are TRBV7-3 and TRBJ2-5; 9 bases align to TRBD2. The junction had 3 bases not matched to a gene; V was cut back by 3 bases and J by 1 base. The CDR3 consists of 15 residues. Germline-derived CDR1 and CDR2 are SGHTA and FQGTGA. CDR3 nucleotide sequence: TGTGCCAGCAGCTTCGCGGGGGGGGGCCAAGAGACCCAGTACTTC. This encodes CASSFAGGGQETQYF.

V usage is TRBV30 and J usage is TRBJ2-3, with D unclear. V lost 2 bases to trimming and J lost 5 bases, with 14 bases between them. Germline V gene data show CDR1 as GTSNPN and CDR2 as SVGIG (reference sequence). The length of the CDR3 is 14 residues. This CDR3 reads CAWSSGLPGDTQYF. DNA for the CDR3: TGTGCCTGGAGTTCCGGTCTTCCAGGAGATACGCAGTATTTT.

As concerns this clone: Additional DNA sequences in this sample encode the identical CDR3. The rearrangement uses TRBV6-5 and TRBJ2-1; D remains ambiguous. V gave up 0 bases and J gave up 6 bases, with 3 bases separating them. This CDR3 spans 12 amino acids. Germline V CDR1 and CDR2: MNHEY, SVGAGI. The CDR3 DNA sequence: TGTGCCAGCAGTTACTCCCTCAATGAGCAGTTCTTC. This gives the protein CASSYSLNEQFF.

The chain has TRBV4-3 and TRBJ2-7; 8 bases line up with TRBD2. Germline assignment: CDR1 LGHNA and CDR2 YSLEER. The CDR3 contains 13 residues. J was trimmed by 5 bases and V by 4 bases; bases with no gene match: 4. CDR3 residues: CASSPGRGNEQYF. CDR3 sequence (DNA): TGCGCCAGCAGCCCCGGGAGGGGAAACGAGCAGTACTTC.

The rearrangement uses TRBV7-8 and TRBJ2-3; 7 bases match TRBD2. The CDR3 loop spans 15 amino acids. Unmatched junction bases numbered 2, after V lost 1 base and J lost 1 base. Germline CDR1 is SGHVS and CDR2 is FQNEAQ. The CDR3 region has the DNA TGTGCCAGCAGCTTAGGCGGGGGACGCACAGATACGCAGTATTTT. Amino acids: CASSLGGGRTDTQYF.

Sample share makes this clone large. This chain connects TRBV10-3 to TRBJ2-7; 10 bases are a match to TRBD2. CDR3 size: 14 residues. Trimming cost V 8 bases and J 3 bases; bases outside gene matches: 7. Germline values: CDR1 ENHRY, CDR2 SYGVKD. The CDR3 bases are TGTGCCATCGGGCTAGCGGGGGTACACTACGAGCAGTACTTC. This translates into CAIGLAGVHYEQYF.

The chain recombines TRBV5-6 with TRBJ1-6, with D perhaps TRBD1 (6 bases). V dropped 4 bases and J dropped 7 bases, with 12 bases sitting between them. Germline CDR1 SGHDT, CDR2 YYEEEE. This CDR3 region has 14 residues. The CDR3: CASSRTGSNSPLHF. The CDR3 DNA sequence: TGTGCCAGCAGCCGAACAGGGAGCAATTCACCCCTCCACTTT. The variable domain in full, completed from reference TRBV5-6 and TRBJ1-6, reads DAGVTQSPTHLIKTRGQQVTLRCSPKSGHDTVSWYQQALGQGPQFIFQYYEEEERQRGNFPDRFSGHQFPNYSSELNVNALLLGDSALYLCASSRTGSNSPLHFGNGTRLTVT.

The chain employs TRBV15 and TRBJ1-2; D possibly corresponds to TRBD1 (6 bases). V lost 1 base to trimming and J lost 4 bases, with 10 bases between them. In germline, CDR1 is LNHNV, CDR2 YYDKDF (reference sequence). The CDR3 contains 14 residues. CDR3 protein: CATSRAGGGYGYTF. The DNA for the CDR3 is TGTGCCACCAGCAGAGCGGGGGGCGGCTATGGCTACACCTTC.

The gene calls are TRBV6-5 and TRBJ2-7; no reliable D call. The CDR3 is 13 residues long. Trimming took 5 bases from V and 2 from J, leaving 10 bases between them. CDR1 and CDR2 (germline): MNHEY, SVGAGI. The CDR3 protein is CASSNPPTYEQYF. CDR3 nucleotide sequence: TGTGCCAGCAGTAACCCTCCCACCTACGAGCAGTACTTC.

The chain links TRBV19 to TRBJ2-1; TRBD2 agrees at 10 bases. Germline V gives CDR1 LNHDA, CDR2 SQIVND (reference sequence). This CDR3 has 15 residues. V lost 3 bases, J lost 8 bases, and 7 bases stayed unmatched. CDR3 region: CASSISGGTVDEQFF. The CDR3 nucleotides read TGTGCCAGTAGTATTAGCGGGGGGACCGTCGATGAGCAGTTCTTC.

The chain combines TRBV15 with TRBJ2-1; D call uncertain. The ends were cut back, 5 bases at V and 8 bases at J, with 10 bases in the middle. The CDR3 is 12 amino acids. CDR1 is LNHNV and CDR2 is YYDKDF in the germline V gene (reference sequence). The CDR3 DNA reads TGTGCCACCAGCCACAGCACCCATGAGCAGTTCTTC. This sequence encodes CATSHSTHEQFF.

Only a few counts were recorded for this clone. CDR3 protein: CASQSSGNTIYF. The CDR3 bases are TGTGCCAGCCAGAGCTCTGGAAACACCATATATTTT. The rearrangement links TRBV21-1 to TRBJ1-3. TRBV21-1 is tagged as a pseudogene. CDR3 length: 12 residues.

The rearrangement joins TRBV18 to TRBJ1-6; 7 nucleotides line up with TRBD1. This CDR3 spans 16 amino acids. Germline assignment: CDR1 KGHSH and CDR2 LQKENI. Trimming at V came to 6 bases and at J to 7 bases, leaving 12 bases not matched to a gene. CDR3 residues: CASSASWDSANSPLHF. CDR3 bases: TGTGCCAGCTCCGCCAGTTGGGACAGTGCAAATTCACCCCTCCACTTT.

V usage is TRBV19 and J usage is TRBJ2-5; 11 bases align to TRBD1. V dropped 9 bases and J dropped 4; count of bases not matched to a gene: 4. CDR1 is LNHDA, CDR2 SQIVND, per germline (reference sequence). The CDR3 spans 13 residues. In DNA form, the CDR3 reads TGTGCCAGCAGGGACAGGGGGAGAGAGACCCAGTACTTC. It specifies CASRDRGRETQYF.

The chain links TRBV19 to TRBJ1-6; D is possibly TRBD1 (5 bases). The V end was cut by 5 bases, the J end by 10 bases, with 18 bases between. This CDR3 has 15 residues. Germline assignment: CDR1 LNHDA and CDR2 SQIVND (reference sequence). The CDR3 DNA is TGTGCCAGTAGTCTCCTTGCGGGGGGTTGGTCACCCCTCCACTTT. It codes for CASSLLAGGWSPLHF.

This clone has only a few counts. The chain joins TRBV5-1 to TRBJ1-6, with D uncertain. The CDR3 contains 14 residues. The V end lost 0 bases, the J end lost 6 bases, and 7 bases lay between the germline ends. CDR1 SGHRS and CDR2 YFSETQ come from the germline V gene. The DNA for the CDR3 is TGCGCCAGCAGCTTGGCCTTGAGTAATTCACCCCTCCACTTT. Protein product: CASSLALSNSPLHF.

The chain uses TRBV24-1 and TRBJ2-2; a possible D gene is TRBD1 (5 bases). CDR3 length: 14 residues. V gave up 8 bases and J gave up 1 base, with 10 bases separating them. The V gene's germline CDR1 is KGHDR and CDR2 SFDVKD. CDR3 residues: CATMPGQNTGELFF. The CDR3 bases are TGTGCCACCATGCCCGGACAGAACACCGGGGAGCTGTTTTTT.